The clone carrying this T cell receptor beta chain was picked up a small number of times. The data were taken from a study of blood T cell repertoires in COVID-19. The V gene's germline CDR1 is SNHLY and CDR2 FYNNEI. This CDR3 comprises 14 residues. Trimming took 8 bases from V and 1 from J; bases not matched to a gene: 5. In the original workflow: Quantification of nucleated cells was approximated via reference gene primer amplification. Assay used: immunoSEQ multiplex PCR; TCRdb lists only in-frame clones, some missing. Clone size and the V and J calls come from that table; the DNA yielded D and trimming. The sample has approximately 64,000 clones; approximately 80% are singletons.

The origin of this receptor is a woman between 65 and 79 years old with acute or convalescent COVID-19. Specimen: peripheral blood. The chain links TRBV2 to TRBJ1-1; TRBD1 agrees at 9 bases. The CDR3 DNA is TGTGCCAGCTACCAGACAGGGGGGAACACTGAAGCTTTCTTT. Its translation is CASYQTGGNTEAFF.